This entry describes one TCR beta chain. Mismatch with germline at one junction end may stem from a read error. These data are taken from a study of cytomegalovirus exposure and HLA in healthy donors. This CDR3 is 13 amino acids long. CDR1 and CDR2 from the germline V gene are SQVTM and ANQGSEA. Only in-frame clones appear in the TCRdb table, and some are missing; sequencing was by immunoSEQ multiplex PCR. This sample has 150,000 to 180,000 clones, with around 88% found just once. The clonotype originates from a man aged 18-30 years in good health and CMV-seropositive. The sequenced sample consisted of PBMCs. This sequence joins TRBV29-1 and TRBJ2-2; 8 positions match TRBD2. The CDR3 DNA reads TGCAGCGTTGAAGCGACGGGAGGGCCCCTTCGCACTTTT. It translates to CSVEATGGPLRTF.